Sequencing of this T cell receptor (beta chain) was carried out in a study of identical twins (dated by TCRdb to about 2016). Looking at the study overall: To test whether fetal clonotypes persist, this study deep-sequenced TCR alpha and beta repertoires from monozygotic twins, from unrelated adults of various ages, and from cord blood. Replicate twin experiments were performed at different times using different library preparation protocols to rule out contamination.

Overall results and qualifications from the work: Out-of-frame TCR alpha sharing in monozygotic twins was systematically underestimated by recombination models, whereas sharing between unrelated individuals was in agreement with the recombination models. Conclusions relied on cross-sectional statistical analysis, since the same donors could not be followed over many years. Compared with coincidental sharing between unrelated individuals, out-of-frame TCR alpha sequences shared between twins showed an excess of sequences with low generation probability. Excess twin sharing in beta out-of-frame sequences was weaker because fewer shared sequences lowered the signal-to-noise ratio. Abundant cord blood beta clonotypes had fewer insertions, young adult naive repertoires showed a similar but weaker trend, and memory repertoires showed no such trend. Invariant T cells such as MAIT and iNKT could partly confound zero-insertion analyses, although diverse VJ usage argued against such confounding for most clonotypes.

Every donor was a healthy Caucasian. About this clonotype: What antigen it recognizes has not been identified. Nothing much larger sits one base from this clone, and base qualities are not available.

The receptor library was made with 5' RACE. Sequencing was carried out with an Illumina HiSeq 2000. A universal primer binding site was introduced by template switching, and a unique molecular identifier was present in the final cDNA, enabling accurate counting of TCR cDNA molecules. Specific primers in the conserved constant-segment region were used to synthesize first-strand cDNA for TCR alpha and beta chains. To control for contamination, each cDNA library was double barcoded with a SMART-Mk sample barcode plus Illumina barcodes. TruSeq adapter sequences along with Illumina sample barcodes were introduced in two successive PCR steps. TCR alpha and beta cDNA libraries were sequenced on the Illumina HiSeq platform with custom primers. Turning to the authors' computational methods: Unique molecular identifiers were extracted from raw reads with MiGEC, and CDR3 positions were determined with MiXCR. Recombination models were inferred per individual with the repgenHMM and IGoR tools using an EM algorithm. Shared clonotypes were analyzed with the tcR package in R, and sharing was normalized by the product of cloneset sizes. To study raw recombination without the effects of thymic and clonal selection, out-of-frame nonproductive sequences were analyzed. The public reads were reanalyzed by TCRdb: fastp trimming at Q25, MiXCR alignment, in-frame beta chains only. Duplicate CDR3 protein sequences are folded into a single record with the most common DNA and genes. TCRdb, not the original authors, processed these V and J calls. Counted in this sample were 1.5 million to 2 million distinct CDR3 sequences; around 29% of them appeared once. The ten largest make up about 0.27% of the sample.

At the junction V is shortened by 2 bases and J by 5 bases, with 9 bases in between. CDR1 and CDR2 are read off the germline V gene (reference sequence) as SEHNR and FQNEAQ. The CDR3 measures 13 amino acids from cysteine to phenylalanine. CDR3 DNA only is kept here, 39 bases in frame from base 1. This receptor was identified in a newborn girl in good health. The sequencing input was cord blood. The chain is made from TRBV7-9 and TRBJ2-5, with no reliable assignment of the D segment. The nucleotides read TGTGCCAGCAGCTTAATGTTTAGGGAGACCCAGTACTTC. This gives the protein CASSLMFRETQYF. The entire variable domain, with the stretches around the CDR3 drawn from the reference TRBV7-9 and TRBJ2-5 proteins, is DTGVSQNPRHKITKRGQNVTFRCDPISEHNRLYWYRQTLGQGPEFLTYFQNEAQLEKSRLLSDRFSAERPKGSFSTLEIQRTEQGDSAMYLCASSLMFRETQYFGPGTRLLVL.